This record concerns one T cell receptor beta chain sequence. Participants had their cohort set by participant-reported clinical history. V shed 3 bases and J 8 bases; nucleotides not matched to a gene: 7. CDR3 length: 15 residues. Looked up from germline, CDR1 is SGHTA and CDR2 is FQGNSA. These data come from a study of blood T cell repertoires in COVID-19. Study overall: COVID-19 samples, acute and convalescent, were from the United States, Italy and Spain.

TCRdb keeps only in-frame clones here, not all; method: immunoSEQ multiplex PCR. The repertoire has fewer than 300,000 clones, 88% of them found once; the top ten carry roughly 1.2%. Sequencing input: PBMCs or T cells enriched from blood (not recorded which). The receptor was isolated from a woman aged 40 to 50 with acute COVID-19. The chain joins TRBV7-2 to TRBJ2-1, with 10 bases aligning to TRBD1. The CDR3 nucleotides read TGTGCCAGCAGCTTCCGGGACAGGGGTTTCTATGAGCAGTTCTTC. Translated, it gives CASSFRDRGFYEQFF.